Below, 6 T cell receptor beta chains from the same sample are listed, as sequenced in a study of T-cell memory formation after mild COVID-19. TCRdb redid the calling of the 5' RACE reads with MiXCR, one entry per CDR3 protein. The profile shows 300,000 to 400,000 distinct CDR3 sequences, 13% to 15% of them singletons. The specimen sequenced was PBMCs or a T cell subset sorted from them (not recorded which). The origin of the receptors is a man younger than 35 who had mild COVID-19 (a few samples of this study predate the infection). Cell type and time point are not known.

The J gene is TRBJ2-3, the V gene TRBV4-1; possibly TRBD2 for D (7 bases). Trimming removed 3 bases from V and 7 bases from J, with 14 bases in between. This CDR3 contains 14 residues. CDR1 is MGHRA, CDR2 YSYEKL, per germline. The DNA of the CDR3 is TGCGCCAGCAGCCAGGGGGGGCCGGTGAATACGCAGTATTTT. Protein product: CASSQGGPVNTQYF.

This clonotype was observed a handful of times. The chain carries TRBV13 and TRBJ2-3; no clear D. Germline-derived CDR1 and CDR2 are PRHDT and FYEKMQ (reference sequence). The CDR3 is 16 residues long. Trimming shortened V by 1 base and J by 1 base, and 12 bases separated the two germline ends. The CDR3 reads CASSLASRSGTDTQYF. DNA of the CDR3: TGTGCCAGCAGCTTAGCGTCCCGATCAGGCACAGATACGCAGTATTTT. The full variable domain, in which reference TRBV13 and TRBJ2-3 provide the parts outside the CDR3, is AAGVIQSPRHLIKEKRETATLKCYPIPRHDTVYWYQQGPGQDPQFLISFYEKMQSDKGSIPDRFSAQQFSDYHSELNMSSLELGDSALYFCASSLASRSGTDTQYFGPGTRLTVL.

The chain has TRBV7-2 and TRBJ1-1, with D maybe TRBD1 (5 bases). The CDR3 runs 13 residues. Germline CDR1 and CDR2: SGHTA and FQGNSA. Trimming stripped 7 bases from V and 4 bases from J, with 13 bases between. The CDR3 protein is CASTGLGGTEAFF. The CDR3 DNA reads TGTGCCAGCACGGGGTTGGGGGGCACTGAAGCTTTCTTT.

This chain uses TRBV6-2 or TRBV6-3 with TRBJ1-1; D perhaps matches TRBD1 (5 bases). V lost 5 bases, J lost 5 bases, and 21 bases lay in between. Germline CDR1 is MNHEY and CDR2 is SVGEGT. The CDR3 totals 16 residues. CDR3 region: CASSTPLGGQETEAFF. CDR3 DNA: TGTGCCAGCAGTACCCCCTTGGGGGGTCAGGAGACTGAAGCTTTCTTT.

Only a few counts were recorded for this clonotype. This sequence joins TRBV21-1 and TRBJ2-7; the table's D call of TRBD2 was not tested on the DNA. TRBV21-1 is assigned pseudogene status. The length of the CDR3 is 16 residues. The CDR3 loop reads CASSKVVERGGYEQYV. DNA of the CDR3: TGTGCCAGCAGCAAAGTGGTGGAGCGCGGAGGCTACGAGCAGTACGTC.

Remarks on this clonotype: This may come from a read error, since a much larger clone is one base off. The gene calls are TRBV12-3 or TRBV12-4 and TRBJ1-1; the D gene is possibly TRBD1 (6 bases). This CDR3 contains 16 residues. Trimming pared 5 bases from V and 4 bases from J, leaving 20 bases between. The CDR3 sequence: CASSPAPGAPSTEAFF. In DNA, the CDR3 is TGTGCCAGCAGTCCCGCCCCGGGGGCGCCGAGCACTGAAGCTTTCTTT.